One sample yielded the 27 T cell receptor beta chains listed below, sequenced in a study of T cell responses to AZD1222 COVID-19 vaccine. Sequencing used immunoSEQ multiplex PCR; TCRdb keeps in-frame clones, though not all of them. The sample comprises tens of thousands of clones, roughly 90% of which are singletons, and around 10% rests with the top ten. This specimen was peripheral blood, taken 28 days after the second AZD1222 dose. The origin of the receptors is an adult who received the AZD1222 COVID-19 vaccine.

V and J are TRBV25-1 and TRBJ1-2, with D perhaps TRBD1 (6 bases). This CDR3 is built from 13 residues. Between the trimmed V and J ends, which lost 4 bases and 2 bases, there was a span of 8 bases. Germline lookup yields CDR1 MGHDK and CDR2 SYGVNS. CDR3 sequence (DNA): TGTGCCAGCAGTGCCGGGGGCAACTATGGCTACACCTTC. Translated, it gives CASSAGGNYGYTF.

The chain is built from TRBV3-1 (or the pseudogene TRBV3-2) and TRBJ2-3; 9 bases line up with TRBD2. With 1 base clipped from V and 3 bases from J, the junction kept 8 bases outside the gene matches. This CDR3 has 17 amino acids. Germline assignment: CDR1 LGHDT and CDR2 YNNKEL (reference sequence). The CDR3 sequence: CASSQVGSGGPTDTQYF. In DNA form, the CDR3 reads TGTGCCAGCAGCCAAGTGGGAAGCGGGGGGCCAACAGATACGCAGTATTTT.

This chain links TRBV7-8 with TRBJ2-2; perhaps TRBD2 as D (6 bases). Germline values: CDR1 SGHVS, CDR2 FQNEAQ. Trimming removed 4 bases at V and 0 bases at J, with 15 bases between. The CDR3 consists of 17 residues. The CDR3, as DNA: TGTGCCAGCAGCTCTTCGCCCTGGGGGGCGAACACCGGGGAGCTGTTTTTT. Translating gives CASSSSPWGANTGELFF.

The chain employs TRBV4-2 and TRBJ1-4; D may be TRBD1 (5 bases). V was pared by 4 bases and J by 11 bases, with 29 bases between. CDR3 length: 18 residues. Germline V gene data show CDR1 as LGHNA and CDR2 as YNFKEQ. CDR3 in amino acids: CASSPQGLPPNFSTKLFF. The CDR3 region has the DNA TGTGCCAGCAGCCCCCAGGGCCTCCCTCCGAATTTTTCCACTAAACTGTTTTTT.

The chain has TRBV12-3 or TRBV12-4 and TRBJ1-2; D not resolved. The CDR3 covers 13 residues. V dropped 3 bases and J dropped 2 bases, with 7 bases sitting between them. CDR3 nucleotide sequence: TGTGCCAGCAGTTTGGGTAGGAACTATGGCTACACCTTC. Its protein is CASSLGRNYGYTF.

This clone occurred a few times. The chain uses TRBV9 and TRBJ2-7; tentative D call: TRBD2 (6 bases). The V end lost 3 bases, the J end lost 7 bases, and 17 bases lay between the germline ends. The CDR3 contains 14 residues. Germline V gene sequence: CDR1 SGDLS, CDR2 YYNGEE. CDR3 protein: CASSGTSEAGEQYF. The CDR3 bases are TGTGCCAGCAGCGGGACGTCGGAGGCGGGGGAGCAGTACTTC.

The CDR3 DNA reads TGCGCCAGCAGCTGGGAAGCGGGAGGGCCTGAGCAGTTCTTC. Amino acid sequence: CASSWEAGGPEQFF. The chain links TRBV5-1 to TRBJ2-1; TRBD2 aligns across 10 bases. The V segment lost 3 bases and the J segment 9 bases; nucleotides outside the gene matches: 6. The CDR3 is made up of 14 amino acids. Germline lookup yields CDR1 SGHRS and CDR2 YFSETQ.

The chain carries TRBV7-3 and TRBJ2-2; 9 bases are a match to TRBD1. This CDR3 has 14 amino acids. V lost 8 bases and J lost 3; bases outside the gene matches: 4. The germline V gene has CDR1 SGHTA and CDR2 FQGTGA. The CDR3, as DNA: TGTGCCAGCGGGACAGGGCGAGACACCGGGGAGCTGTTTTTT. The encoded protein is CASGTGRDTGELFF. Full variable domain (rest looked up from reference TRBV7-3 and TRBJ2-2): GAGVSQTPSNKVTEKGKYVELRCDPISGHTALYWYRQSLGQGPEFLIYFQGTGAADDSGLPNDRFFAVRPEGSVSTLKIQRTERGDSAVYLCASGTGRDTGELFFGEGSRLTVL.

The chain combines TRBV12-3 or TRBV12-4 with TRBJ2-3; D ambiguous. V was shortened by 8 bases and J by 5 bases, with 14 bases between the two germline ends. The CDR3 length is 13 residues. The CDR3 bases are TGTGCCAGCGGCCTGTTTTGGGAAGATACGCAGTATTTT. Translation gives CASGLFWEDTQYF.

The V gene is TRBV28, the J gene TRBJ2-7, with TRBD2 identical over 10 bases. CDR3 length: 15 amino acids. V shed 3 bases, J shed 5 bases, and the junction held 7 bases outside the gene matches. Germline V lookup: CDR1 MDHEN, CDR2 SYDVKM. The CDR3 coding sequence is TGTGCCAGCAGTTTTCTTTTAGCGGGAGGCAACGAGCAGTACTTC. This translates into CASSFLLAGGNEQYF.

V gene TRBV9 combines with J gene TRBJ1-6; D unresolved. Germline CDR1 and CDR2: SGDLS and YYNGEE. The CDR3 extends over 14 amino acids. V was shortened by 3 bases and J by 5 bases, with 9 bases between the two germline ends. As DNA, the CDR3 is TGTGCCAGCAGCGCGTACAGTAATAATTCACCCCTCCACTTT. Translating gives CASSAYSNNSPLHF. Supplemented by reference TRBV9 and TRBJ1-6, the full variable domain reads DSGVTQTPKHLITATGQRVTLRCSPRSGDLSVYWYQQSLDQGLQFLIQYYNGEERAKGNILERFSAQQFPDLHSELNLSSLELGDSALYFCASSAYSNNSPLHFGNGTRLTVT.

This sequence joins TRBV7-2 and TRBJ1-5; TRBD1 is a possible D gene (6 bases). The CDR3 runs to 18 residues. Trimming removed 3 bases at V and 0 bases at J, with 18 bases between. Germline V CDR1 and CDR2: SGHTA, FQGNSA. The CDR3 bases are TGTGCCAGCAGCTTTGCCGGACAGCTCCAGTATAGCAATCAGCCCCAGCATTTT. Amino acids: CASSFAGQLQYSNQPQHF.

This rearrangement joins TRBV6-6 to TRBJ2-3; the match to TRBD2 covers 9 bases. The CDR3 has 14 amino acids. The trim removed 8 bases at V and 7 bases at J, leaving 10 bases unmatched. Germline assignment: CDR1 MNHNY and CDR2 SVGAGI (reference sequence). CDR3 in DNA: TGTGCCAGCGCGACTAGCGGAGCAGAGAATACGCAGTATTTT. Its translation is CASATSGAENTQYF.

This clone was recorded only once. The chain uses TRBV6-2 or TRBV6-3 and TRBJ2-7; tentative D call: TRBD2 (5 bases). Germline assignment: CDR1 MNHEY and CDR2 SVGEGT. V was clipped by 0 bases and J by 3 bases, with 21 bases between them. The CDR3 extends over 18 amino acids. The CDR3 coding sequence is TGTGCCAGCAGTTACTCGAGCGGTCGGACCTGGACCATCTACGAGCAGTACTTC. It specifies CASSYSSGRTWTIYEQYF.

The V call is TRBV4-1, the J call TRBJ2-7, with a possible D match to TRBD2 (7 bases). This CDR3 region has 16 residues. The germline V and J ends were trimmed by 2 bases and 3 bases, with 17 bases remaining between them. Germline CDR1 and CDR2: MGHRA and YSYEKL. The chain's CDR3 is CASSQREGVTRYEQYF. In DNA form, the CDR3 reads TGCGCCAGCAGCCAAAGGGAGGGGGTTACCCGCTACGAGCAGTACTTC.

V is TRBV4-1 and J is TRBJ2-7; 15 bases fit TRBD2. CDR1 and CDR2 (germline): MGHRA, YSYEKL. The ends lost 3 bases at V and 3 bases at J; junction bases unmatched: 3. The CDR3 extends over 16 amino acids. The CDR3 region is CASSQGTSGGLYEQYF. The CDR3, as DNA: TGCGCCAGCAGCCAGGGGACTAGCGGGGGGCTCTACGAGCAGTACTTC.

This chain links TRBV6-2 or TRBV6-3 with TRBJ2-7, with D perhaps matching TRBD1 (6 bases). This CDR3 has 15 amino acids. The V and J ends lost 1 base and 3 bases respectively, with 13 bases between them. The germline gives CDR1 MNHEY, CDR2 SVGEGT. CDR3 residues: CASSYFAGEFYEQYF. CDR3 nucleotides: TGTGCCAGCAGTTACTTTGCAGGGGAGTTCTACGAGCAGTACTTC.

The rearrangement joins TRBV6-1 to TRBJ1-1; D call uncertain. The CDR3 is made up of 11 amino acids. Germline V lookup: CDR1 MNHNS, CDR2 SASEGT. Trimming removed 2 bases from V and 7 bases from J, with 5 bases in between. CDR3 in amino acids: CASSEFGEAFF. CDR3 coding DNA: TGTGCCAGCAGTGAATTTGGTGAAGCTTTCTTT.

This clone was found once. The genes are TRBV18 and TRBJ1-5, with unresolved D. There are 13 residues in the CDR3. Germline V gene sequence: CDR1 KGHSH, CDR2 LQKENI. Deletions cut 1 base from V and 0 bases from J, with 1 base between. CDR3 loop: CASSPRSNQPQHF. DNA of the CDR3: TGTGCCAGCTCACCACGTAGCAATCAGCCCCAGCATTTT.

The genes are TRBV6-6 and TRBJ1-2; weak D call: TRBD1 (6 bases). Germline V gene sequence: CDR1 MNHNY, CDR2 SVGAGI (reference sequence). Deletions cut 2 bases from V and 4 bases from J, with 14 bases between. CDR3 length: 15 residues. CDR3 coding DNA: TGTGCCAGCAGTTACCCCGATTTGGGGGCCTATGGCTACACCTTC. It translates to CASSYPDLGAYGYTF.

Here the CDR3 DNA reads TGTGCCAGCAGTTATGCAGGAAGCGGCTACACCTTC. It codes for CASSYAGSGYTF. This chain connects TRBV6-5 to TRBJ1-2; D is uncertain. CDR3 size: 12 residues. V was pared by 3 bases and J by 8 bases, with 10 bases between. Germline CDR1 and CDR2: MNHEY and SVGAGI.

The chain employs TRBV2 and TRBJ2-1; D perhaps matches TRBD2 (5 bases). Deletions cut 3 bases from V and 12 bases from J, with 9 bases between. Germline V CDR1 and CDR2: SNHLY, FYNNEI. This CDR3 comprises 11 residues. CDR3: CASSDGERQFF. Here the CDR3 DNA reads TGTGCCAGCAGTGACGGGGAACGGCAGTTCTTC.

The chain is built from TRBV28 and TRBJ1-4; TRBD1 matches at 10 bases. Trimming took 6 bases from V and 6 from J; bases not matched to a gene: 7. Germline V gene lookup returns CDR1 MDHEN and CDR2 SYDVKM. The CDR3 contains 15 residues. The CDR3 region is CASSPDRGHYEKLFF. Written as DNA, the CDR3 is TGTGCCAGCAGCCCCGACAGGGGGCACTATGAAAAACTGTTTTTT.

This chain uses TRBV19 with TRBJ1-5, with D perhaps TRBD1 (6 bases). V was pared by 4 bases and J by 0 bases, with 22 bases between. The CDR3 has 19 residues. CDR1 and CDR2 from the germline V gene are LNHDA and SQIVND (reference sequence). This CDR3 reads CASSRSRRKGGYSNQPQHF. For the CDR3, the DNA is TGTGCCAGTAGTAGGTCCCGTCGAAAAGGGGGTTATAGCAATCAGCCCCAGCATTTT.

The chain recombines TRBV29-1 with TRBJ2-2; no definite D call. The germline gives CDR1 SQVTM, CDR2 ANQGSEA. The CDR3 consists of 15 residues. The germline V and J ends were trimmed by 6 bases and 3 bases, with 17 bases remaining between them. CDR3 residues: CSVPSPGWDTGELFF. CDR3 nucleotides: TGCAGCGTCCCCAGTCCGGGCTGGGACACCGGGGAGCTGTTTTTT.

This clone appeared once. The chain links TRBV9 to TRBJ1-4; 7 bases map to TRBD1. V trimming: 0 bases; J trimming: 12 bases; junction bases outside the gene matches: 8. Germline V gene lookup returns CDR1 SGDLS and CDR2 YYNGEE. This CDR3 spans 14 amino acids. CDR3 amino acids: CASSVGNRGTELFF. The CDR3 DNA reads as TGTGCCAGCAGCGTAGGGAACAGGGGCACTGAACTGTTTTTT.

In this sample, this clone turned up a few times. The rearrangement joins TRBV21-1 to TRBJ1-4; TRBD1 is taken as the D call from the table, unchecked against the DNA. TRBV21-1 is noted as a pseudogene. The CDR3 spans 17 residues. CDR3 nucleotides: TGTGCCAGCAGCAAAACGCAGGGAAGGCCAACTAATGAAAAACTGTTTTTT. Its translation is CASSKTQGRPTNEKLFF.